This record covers a single T cell receptor beta chain. Its antigen is unknown. No base qualities exist here, and no much larger clone lies one base off it. These data are taken from a study of blood T cell repertoires in COVID-19 (TCRdb year 2020). In terms of the full investigation: Samples covering the acute and convalescent phases of COVID-19 were provided by collaborators in the United States, Italy and Spain. The prospective study material was composed of cDNA or gDNA derived from T cells, B-cell-depleted T cells, or PBMCs. Subjects who had been exposed to COVID-19, were actively infected with it, or had recovered from it provided the deeply sampled blood TCRbeta repertoires that made up the dataset. A freely available public database, intended as a resource for researchers studying the immune response to SARS-CoV-2, is where the repertoires were released. Samples were obtained from the ongoing ImmuneRACE study (first 160 participants) and from 1,254 subjects provided by 6 global collaborators. Sample metadata almost always included a de-identified subject ID, COVID-19 status, age in years and sex. HLA class I and class II types, where available, came from metadata supplied by the sample provider rather than from assay-based typing.

TCRbeta CDR3 regions were amplified from genomic DNA using the immunoSEQ Assay, a bias-controlled multiplex PCR. Per the source publication's procedure: The number of nucleated cells in each sample was estimated from the amplification of reference gene primers within the assay. To quantify the absolute abundance of each unique TCRbeta CDR3 rearrangement, sequence reads were collapsed and filtered. For each sample, productive Simpson clonality was calculated as the square root of Simpson's diversity index across productive rearrangements. TCRdb carries this immuneACCESS record with in-frame sequences only. Its versions omit some clonotypes, under half of them owing to an unresolved V gene in the studies checked, with the rest unexplained. That table furnishes V, J and clone size, whereas the DNA furnished D and trimming. The sample includes 30,000 to 50,000 clones, with 91% observed a single time. The biggest ten clones account for roughly 14% of the sample.

Overall results and qualifications from the work: How much clinical and demographic metadata was included differed by source and by participant, and the metadata was provided uncurated.

The V end gives up 7 bases and the J end 10 bases, leaving 21 bases in the junction not matched to a gene. From its cysteine to its phenylalanine, the CDR3 spans 16 amino acids. The sequence is cut down to CDR3 DNA, 48 bases in frame from base 1. CDR1 and CDR2, looked up from the germline V gene, are SQVTM and ANQGSEA. Whole blood was collected in K2EDTA tubes by collaborating institutions according to the institutions' own protocols. For TCRbeta analysis, collaborator samples were shipped as frozen whole blood, as isolated PBMCs, or as DNA extracted from either sample type. The sequenced sample consisted of peripheral blood. The chain uses TRBV29-1 and TRBJ2-3, with 9 bases in between that match TRBD2. The sequence derives from a woman between 25 and 40 years old in a cohort sampled during active COVID-19. The sequenced DNA: TGCAGCGCTGACCCTAGCGGGAACCCCGGGGCCAGAGCGCAGTATTTT. Its product reads: CSADPSGNPGARAQYF.